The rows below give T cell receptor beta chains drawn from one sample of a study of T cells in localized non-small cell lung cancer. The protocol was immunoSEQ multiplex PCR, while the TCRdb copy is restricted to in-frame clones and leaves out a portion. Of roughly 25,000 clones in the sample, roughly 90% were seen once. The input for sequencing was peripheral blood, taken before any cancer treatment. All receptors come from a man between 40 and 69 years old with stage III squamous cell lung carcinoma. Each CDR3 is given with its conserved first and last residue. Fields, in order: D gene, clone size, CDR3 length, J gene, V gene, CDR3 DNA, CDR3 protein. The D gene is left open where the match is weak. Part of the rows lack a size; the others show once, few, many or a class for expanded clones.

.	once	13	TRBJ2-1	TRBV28	TGTGCCAGCAGTTACGACAGATACAATGAGCAGTTCTTC	CASSYDRYNEQFF
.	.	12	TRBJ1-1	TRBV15	TGTGCCACCAGCATGAGGAACACTGAAGCTTTCTTT	CATSMRNTEAFF
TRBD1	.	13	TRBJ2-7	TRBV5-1	TGCGCCAGCAGCGGGGACAGGGGCTACGAGCAGTACTTC	CASSGDRGYEQYF
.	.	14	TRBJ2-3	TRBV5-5	TGTGCCAGCAGCCAGGAGTGGGGCACAGATACGCAGTATTTT	CASSQEWGTDTQYF
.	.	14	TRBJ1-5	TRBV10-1	TGCGCCAGCAGTGCCGGGGGCGGCAATCAGCCCCAGCATTTT	CASSAGGGNQPQHF
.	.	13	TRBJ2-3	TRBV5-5	TGTGCCAGCAGCTTGGACCCCGACGGTACGCAGTATTTT	CASSLDPDGTQYF
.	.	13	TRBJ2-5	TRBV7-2	TGTGCCAGCAGCCCCCCGAGCGGGGAGACCCAGTACTTC	CASSPPSGETQYF
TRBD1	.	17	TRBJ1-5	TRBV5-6	TGTGCCAGCAGCTTGGGACAGGGTGCGGGCTGGGATCAGCCCCAGCATTTT	CASSLGQGAGWDQPQHF
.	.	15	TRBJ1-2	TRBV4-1	TGCGCCAGCAGCCAAGAGGCAGGGCATCTGTATGGCTACACCTTC	CASSQEAGHLYGYTF
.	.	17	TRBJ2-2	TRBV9	TGTGCCAGCAGCTCGCCCCACCGGGAGCCGGAAACCGGGGAGCTGTTTTTT	CASSSPHREPETGELFF
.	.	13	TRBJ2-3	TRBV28	TGTGCCAGCAGTTTACAGGGCGTGGATACGCAGTATTTT	CASSLQGVDTQYF
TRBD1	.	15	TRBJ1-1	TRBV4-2	TGTGCCAGCAGCCGGGAGGGACAGGGGGGCGCTGAAGCTTTCTTT	CASSREGQGGAEAFF
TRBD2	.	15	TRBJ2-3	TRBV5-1	TGCGCCAGCAGCTCGGTAGCGGGGGTCACAGATACGCAGTATTTT	CASSSVAGVTDTQYF
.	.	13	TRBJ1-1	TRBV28	TGTGCCACCTCTGGGGTCTTGAACACTGAAGCTTTCTTT	CATSGVLNTEAFF
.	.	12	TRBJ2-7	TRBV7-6	TGTGCCAGCGGACGGTTCTCCTACGAGCAGTACTTC	CASGRFSYEQYF
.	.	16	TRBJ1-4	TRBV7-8	TGTGCCAGCAGCTTAGCGCGGCAGGTCCCTAATGAAAAACTGTTTTTT	CASSLARQVPNEKLFF
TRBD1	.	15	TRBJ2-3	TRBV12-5	TGTGCTAGTGTCGCCCAGACAGGGACAGCGGATACGCAGTATTTT	CASVAQTGTADTQYF
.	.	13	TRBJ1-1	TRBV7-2	TGTGCCAGCAGCTTTTCAGCGAACACTGAAGCTTTCTTT	CASSFSANTEAFF
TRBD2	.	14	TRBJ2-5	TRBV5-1	TGCGCCAGCAGCCTGGGGGGGAGCCAAGAGACCCAGTACTTC	CASSLGGSQETQYF
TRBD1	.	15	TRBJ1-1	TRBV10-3	TGTGCCATCAGTGAGCTAGTGACAGGGGGGACTGAAGCTTTCTTT	CAISELVTGGTEAFF
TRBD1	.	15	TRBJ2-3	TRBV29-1	TGCAGCGTTGCCCGGAACAGGGGTAGCACAGATACGCAGTATTTT	CSVARNRGSTDTQYF
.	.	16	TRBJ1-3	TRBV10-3	TGTGCCATCAGTGACCAACTTGGGACAAGTGGAAACACCATATATTTT	CAISDQLGTSGNTIYF
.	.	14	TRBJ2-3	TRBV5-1	TGCGCCAGCAGCTCCTGGGGGATCACAGATACGCAGTATTTT	CASSSWGITDTQYF
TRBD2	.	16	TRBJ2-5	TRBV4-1	TGCGCCAGCAGCTTCGGGACTAGCAGAAACCAAGAGACCCAGTACTTC	CASSFGTSRNQETQYF
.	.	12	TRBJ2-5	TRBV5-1	TGCGCCAGCAGCACCAATCAAGAGACCCAGTACTTC	CASSTNQETQYF
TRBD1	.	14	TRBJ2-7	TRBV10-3	TGTGCCACGTTCCCGGACAGGAGCTCCTACGAGCAGTACTTC	CATFPDRSSYEQYF
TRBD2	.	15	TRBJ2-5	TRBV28	TGTGCCAGCAGTCACGGGACTAGCGGGACTGAGACCCAGTACTTC	CASSHGTSGTETQYF
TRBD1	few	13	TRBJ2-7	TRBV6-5	TGTGCCAGCAGTTACCCGGGGACAGAAGAGCAGTACTTC	CASSYPGTEEQYF
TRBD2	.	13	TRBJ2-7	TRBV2	TGTGCCATCACAGCGGGGGCCTCCTACGAGCAGTACTTC	CAITAGASYEQYF
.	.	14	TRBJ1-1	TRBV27	TGTGCCAGCAAACTTCGAGACAGGAACACCGAAGCTTTCTTT	CASKLRDRNTEAFF
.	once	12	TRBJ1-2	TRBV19	TGTGCCAGTAGTTGGCGGGAGTCTGGCTACACCTTC	CASSWRESGYTF
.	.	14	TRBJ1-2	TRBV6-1	TGTGCCAGCAGTGAAGCGGGGGGAATCTATGGCTACACCTTC	CASSEAGGIYGYTF